This entry features one TCR beta chain sequence. Its cognate antigen has yet to be identified. Base qualities are missing; no much larger clone stands one base away. From a lookup of the germline V gene (reference sequence), CDR1 and CDR2 are GTSNPN and SVGIG. V is pared back by 8 bases and J by 0 bases, with 26 bases lying between the germline termini. The CDR3, from cysteine to phenylalanine, totals 18 residues. Here the CDR3 DNA is all that survives: 54 bases in frame from base 1. The data derive from a study of cytomegalovirus exposure and HLA in healthy donors (dated by TCRdb to the late 2010s). In terms of the full investigation: An earlier analysis of roughly 630 of the donors reported roughly 300 Gb of sequence data and 117 million unique TCR beta sequences from around 200 million T cells. Roughly 300 gigabases of sequencing data and approximately 91 million unique TCR sequences made up an early release that covered approximately 700 HLA-typed donors. Among the approximately 430 genotyped donors, around 81% belonged to the genetic ancestry cluster associated with self-reported Caucasian donors. The study aimed to test whether cataloging public T cell receptors could reveal signatures of past pathogen exposure. The study profiled the T cell repertoires of 666 subjects by immunosequencing and related them to cytomegalovirus serostatus. Along with the approximately 650-subject first cohort, a separate validation cohort of over a hundred different subjects was used. The study combined high-throughput TCR immunosequencing, statistical association of individual TCRs with disease status, and machine learning to predict cytomegalovirus infection status. A later analysis re-examined previously published TCR beta repertoires from more than 550 donors and added high-resolution HLA genotyping to investigate patterns of TCR occurrence. Rather than drawing on any new phenotypic data, the later analysis identified candidate immune exposures from TCR beta sequences and the way those sequences occurred across donors. An earlier analysis of 587 of the donors used high-throughput TCR beta sequencing to judge whether each TCR beta V gene segment behaved as functional or pseudogenic. Donor age, sex, ethnicity and CMV serostatus were compiled alongside the repertoire data. A later genetic analysis used genome-wide SNP genotypes for about 60% of the roughly 670 donors, treating that subset as a discovery cohort. Every discovery cohort repertoire had been produced on one sequencing platform. HLA typing covered class I and class II loci at four-digit resolution. The number of donors typed differed by locus, with about 629-640 for A, B, C, DRB1 and DQB1, 522 for DQA1, 600 to 610 for DPA1, and over 400 for DPB1. A handful of DR-DQ haplotypes were handled as single units for association and clustering because linkage in the cohort was strong. On average, around 240,000 unique TCR beta nucleotide sequences were sequenced per donor among fewer than 500 genotyped donors of the cohort, with around 19% of those sequences being non-productive.

Results the study describes overall, beyond this receptor: Linkage disequilibrium might explain the correlated functional status among segregating V segments, but an unknown experimental factor could not be ruled out. According to a later analysis, most CMV-associated TCR beta chains appeared to be HLA-restricted, and the HLA associations seemed to be driven largely by CMV exposure. A further reported finding was that TCR beta sequences accurately predicted the HLA-A and HLA-B alleles for most subjects in the first cohort. The authors suggested that the approach could potentially be extended to other disease states and immunological phenotypes. A later analysis associated 16,951 TCR beta sequences with specific HLA alleles at a false discovery rate of 0.05. In a later analysis, the rate of TCR association differed among HLA loci, with DRB1 alleles having the most associated TCRs and HLA-C alleles having the fewest. Because the 87-base-pair reads could not distinguish some IMGT-functional V segments, including TRBV6-2 and TRBV6-3, those segments were excluded. A later analysis reported that several top co-occurrence clusters appeared linked to parvovirus B19, influenza, CMV and Epstein-Barr virus. In vitro tests confirmed that a few of the cytomegalovirus-associated TCR beta chains recognize cytomegalovirus antigens. An association between a missense DCLRE1C variant and V-gene and J-gene trimming of TCR beta chains was found in a later genetic analysis and replicated in an independent cohort. Across donors, most TCR sequences were observed very rarely, whereas some public TCRs were present in many individuals. In this cohort, only TCR beta chains were sequenced, and detectable features were limited by the absence of alpha or paired-chain data. Assigning TCR associations to individual alleles was difficult when HLA alleles, especially DR and DQ, strongly co-occurred. The study listed over 150 TCR beta chains as associated with cytomegalovirus. A cluster of highly shared sequence variants was judged likely to represent a technical artifact of the sequencing pipeline. Because some donors lacked HLA typing at each locus, the association tests relied only on the typed subset. Compared with the approximately 720-donor mean, donors in an Asian-associated ancestry cluster had fewer N-insertions in productive TCRs, according to a later genetic analysis. In a later analysis, HLA-associated TCR beta chains showed more clonal expansion and lower generation probabilities than non-associated chains that were equally common. Because counts were too low, seventeen rarely observed V segments, including chromosome 9 orphons, were left out of the earlier analysis of 587 of the donors. The classifier was reported to diagnose cytomegalovirus status with high specificity and sensitivity in both the original cohort and the validation cohort. The presence/absence analyses assumed that sequencing depth was roughly uniform across donors, and that assumption may not be true. The only immune exposure information available for the cohort was CMV serostatus. Broadly in line with IMGT annotations, most TCR beta V segments showed up in productive rearrangements about 90% or about 30% of the time in an earlier analysis of 587 of the donors.

Receptor amplification or capture employed the immunoSEQ multiplex PCR assay. A mixture of 60 forward primers for TCR Vbeta segments and 13 reverse primers for TCR Jbeta segments was used in the multiplex PCR. Amplification of the CDR3 region of rearranged TCR beta genes was performed with a multiplex PCR assay on genomic DNA. Amplified TCR beta libraries were sequenced as 87-base-pair reads on the Illumina HiSeq System. The study's processing was this. In a later analysis, 80 million or so unique TCR beta chains were counted across the approximately 640 repertoires, and roughly 11 million of these chains were shared by at least two donors. A nearest-neighbor algorithm error-corrected the raw reads and collapsed the reads into unique sequences, merging closely related sequences to remove PCR and sequencing errors. Alignment of CDR3 sequences to IMGT reference sequences was used to assign V, D and J gene segments. For a sequence to be retained, at least a six-nucleotide match to both a V gene segment and a J gene segment was required. A rearrangement was called productive if the CDR3 had no stop codons and remained in frame with V and J, and every other rearrangement was called non-productive. CDR3 was defined according to IMGT convention as the region running from the second conserved V-encoded cysteine to the conserved J-encoded phenylalanine. In an earlier analysis of around 600 of the donors, sequences lacking an unambiguous match to a single V gene segment were excluded. In an earlier analysis of almost 600 of the donors, a V segment was called functional when productive rearrangements were above 56.7%, and segregating when the standard deviation between donors exceeded 5%. To diagnose cytomegalovirus status from the catalog of TCR beta chain sequences, a statistical classification framework was built. In a later analysis, TCR nucleotide sequences were compared against IMGT/GENE-DB human TR gene sequences so that V and J genes could be assigned. Using the TCRdist pipeline, a later analysis assigned CDR3 sequences along with most-parsimonious VDJ recombination scenarios. In a later analysis, every TCR beta chain was defined by the combination of its CDR3 amino acid sequence and its V-gene family, and reads without a unique V-gene family were dropped. To address suspected cross-contamination and a sequencing artifact, a later analysis removed approximately 600 highly shared, low-generation-probability nucleotide sequences. In a later analysis, a clonal expansion index for each public chain was calculated from normalized within-repertoire ranks of inferred template counts. A later analysis computed generation probabilities with a VDJ recombination model fitted to out-of-frame rearrangements, and checked the results against IGoR. A later analysis scored TCR-TCR, TCR-HLA and TCR-CMV co-occurrence with hypergeometric tests, applying a repertoire-size bias correction to TCR pairs. A later analysis estimated false discovery rates by permuting HLA or CMV assignments 20 times. In a later analysis, co-occurring TCRs were grouped using DBSCAN, and TCRdist sequence similarity was added for clustering within HLA-allele-positive subsets. Repertoires with fewer than 30,000 or more than 120,000 public chains were left out of co-occurrence clustering, as were several repertoires with anomalous nucleotide sharing. Drawn from immuneACCESS, this table holds only the in-frame rearrangements with V and J called that TCRdb kept. Clones are partly lost; checked studies trace under half to an unresolved V gene and leave the rest unexplained. Clonal size and the V and J genes are those of that table, whereas D and trimming came from the DNA. For this sample there are around 63,000 clones; approximately 80% appear just once. Around 3% of the sample is taken by the ten largest.

In total, just over 650 healthy bone marrow donors made up the cohort. All cohort members were sampled while nominally healthy, although unrecorded immune exposures were likely present. The donor tested CMV seronegative, placing the donor among the 300 to 450 seronegative members of the cohort. Each donor provided a peripheral blood sample, and peripheral blood mononuclear cells were used for TCR beta sequencing. Genomic DNA extraction from the blood cell samples was performed with the Qiagen DNeasy Blood Extraction Kit. Material: PBMCs. The V gene is TRBV30 and the J gene is TRBJ2-1; D gene: possibly TRBD1, on 7 matching bases. The TCR was taken from a woman in her 30s in good health and CMV-seronegative. The DNA is TGTGCCCGGTTGGAGGGGGCGAACTTTAGGAGCTCCTACAATGAGCAGTTCTTC. Translated, this gives CARLEGANFRSSYNEQFF.